This record looks at one T cell receptor beta chain sequence and its context. This sample is drawn from a study of blood T cell repertoires in COVID-19. Overall study context: Sample material is recorded as cDNA or gDNA derived from T cells, B-cell-depleted T cells, or PBMCs.

Germline V gene lookup returns CDR1 SNHLY and CDR2 FYNNEI. V was pared by 7 bases and J by 2 bases, with 10 bases between. The CDR3 extends over 13 amino acids. In the original analysis: Quantification of nucleated cells was approximated via reference gene primer amplification. Sequenced by immunoSEQ multiplex PCR; TCRdb stores in-frame clones only, minus some. The V and J calls and clone size are taken from that table; D and trimming were inferred from the DNA. The sample has just over 90,000 clones, about nine tenths seen once. This chain connects TRBV2 to TRBJ2-3, with D possibly TRBD2 on 5 matching bases. The source is a human donor with active COVID-19. The donor label of this sample is uncertain. The sequenced material came from peripheral blood. The CDR3 region is CASISGNTDTQYF. The CDR3, as DNA: TGTGCCAGCATTTCGGGGAACACAGATACGCAGTATTTT.